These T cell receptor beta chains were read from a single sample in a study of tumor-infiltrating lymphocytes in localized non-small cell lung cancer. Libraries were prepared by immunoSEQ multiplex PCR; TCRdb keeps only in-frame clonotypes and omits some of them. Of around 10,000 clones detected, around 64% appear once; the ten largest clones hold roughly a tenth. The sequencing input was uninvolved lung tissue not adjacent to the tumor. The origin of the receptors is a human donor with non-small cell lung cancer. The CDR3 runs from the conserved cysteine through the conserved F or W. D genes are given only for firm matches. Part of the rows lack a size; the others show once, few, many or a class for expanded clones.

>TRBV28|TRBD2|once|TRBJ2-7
TGTGCCAGCAGTTTTAAGGGACTACCCTACGAGCAGTACTTC
CASSFKGLPYEQYF
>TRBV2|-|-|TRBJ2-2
TGTGCCAGCTCGGGCCGCGGACTTCTAAACACCGGGGAGCTGTTTTTT
CASSGRGLLNTGELFF
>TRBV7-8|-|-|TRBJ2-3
TGTGCCAGCCGTACAGGAAGGGGGGCAGATACGCAGTATTTT
CASRTGRGADTQYF
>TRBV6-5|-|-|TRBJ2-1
TGTGCCAGCAGTTATCGCGGGGTTGCCTCTAATGAGCAGTTCTTC
CASSYRGVASNEQFF
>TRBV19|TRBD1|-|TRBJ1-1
TGTGCCAGTAGTACCAGAAGACAGGGGTCAAACACTGAAGCTTTCTTT
CASSTRRQGSNTEAFF
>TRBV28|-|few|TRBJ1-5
TGTGCCAGCAGTTTTCAGGGGCGACGAGGACAGCCCCAGCATTTT
CASSFQGRRGQPQHF
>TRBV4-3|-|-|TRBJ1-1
TGCGCCAGCAGCCAAGATCCAGCAGGGGACACTGAAGCTTTCTTT
CASSQDPAGDTEAFF
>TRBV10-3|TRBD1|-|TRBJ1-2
TGTGCCATATCCCGGGACAGCAACTATGGCTACACCTTC
CAISRDSNYGYTF
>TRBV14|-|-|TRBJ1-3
TGTGCCAGCAGCCAATCCGCCCGTGGAAACACCATATATTTT
CASSQSARGNTIYF
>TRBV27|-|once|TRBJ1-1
TGTGCCAGCACGGGGGGCTTCATGAACACTGAAGCTTTCTTT
CASTGGFMNTEAFF
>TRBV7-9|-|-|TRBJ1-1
TGTGCCAGCAGCTTAGATATGGGGCTTGACACTGAAGCTTTCTTT
CASSLDMGLDTEAFF
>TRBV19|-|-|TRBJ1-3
TGTGCCAGTAGTGGAGGGAACTCTGGAAACACCATATATTTT
CASSGGNSGNTIYF
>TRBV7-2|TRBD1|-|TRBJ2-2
TGTGCCAGCAGCCCCTCGGACAGGGCGGGTTTGGAGCTGTTTTTT
CASSPSDRAGLELFF
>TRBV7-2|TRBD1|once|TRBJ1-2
TGTGCCAGCAGCTTAAACAGGGGGAACTATGGCTACACCTTC
CASSLNRGNYGYTF
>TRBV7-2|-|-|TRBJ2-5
TGTGCCAGCAGCTTAGCCCGAGAGACCCAGTACTTC
CASSLARETQYF
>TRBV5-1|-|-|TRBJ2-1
TGCGCCAGCAGCTTGGGGCGGGGGCGAGGGGATGAGCAGTTCTTC
CASSLGRGRGDEQFF
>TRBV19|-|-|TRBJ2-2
TGTGCCAGTAGTACCCCAATTGGGGCCGGGGAGCTGTTTTTT
CASSTPIGAGELFF
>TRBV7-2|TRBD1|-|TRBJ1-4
TGTGCCAGCAGCAGACGGGACAGGGGGCGCGCTGAAAAACTGTTTTTT
CASSRRDRGRAEKLFF
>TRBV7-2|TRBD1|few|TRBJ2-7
TGTGCCAGCAGCTTCAGGGGGCTCGACGAGCAGTACTTC
CASSFRGLDEQYF
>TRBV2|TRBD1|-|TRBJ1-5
TGTGCCAGCAGGTCCGGGACAGGGGGATCTTTAAGCAATCAGCCCCAGCATTTT
CASRSGTGGSLSNQPQHF
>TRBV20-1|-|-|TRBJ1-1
TGCAGTGCTAGAGCGAACACTGAAGCTTTCTTT
CSARANTEAFF
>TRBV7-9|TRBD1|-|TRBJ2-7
TGTGCCAGCAGCCAGAGAGGGACAGGGATAGACTACGAGCAGTACTTC
CASSQRGTGIDYEQYF
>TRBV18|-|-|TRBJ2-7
TGTGCCAGCTCACCGAACAGGACATTGATGAGTAACGAGCAGTACTTC
CASSPNRTLMSNEQYF
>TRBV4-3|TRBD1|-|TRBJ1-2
TGCGCCAGCAGCCAAGACCGAAACAGGGGTTCCCTCGGAGGCTACACCTTC
CASSQDRNRGSLGGYTF
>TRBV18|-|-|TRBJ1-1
TGTGCCAGCTCGTTTTCAGGGGAGACTGAAGCTTTCTTT
CASSFSGETEAFF
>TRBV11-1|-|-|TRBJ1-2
TGTGCCAGCAGCCAGGTGGCAGGTTGGAACTATGGCTACACCTTC
CASSQVAGWNYGYTF
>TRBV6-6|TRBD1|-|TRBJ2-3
TGTGCCAGCAGTCCAGACAGGGGGCGAGGAGATACGCAGTATTTT
CASSPDRGRGDTQYF
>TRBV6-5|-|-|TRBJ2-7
TGTGCCAGCAGTCCCGGGCTAGGGTACTACGAGCAGTACTTC
CASSPGLGYYEQYF
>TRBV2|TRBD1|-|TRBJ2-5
TGTGCCAGCAGGGGGACAGGGGCCGCGGAGACCCAGTACTTC
CASRGTGAAETQYF
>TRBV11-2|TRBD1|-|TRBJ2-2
TGTGCCAGCAGCTCAATGATTCCGGGACAGGGGACCGGGGAGCTGTTTTTT
CASSSMIPGQGTGELFF
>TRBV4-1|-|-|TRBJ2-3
TGCGCCAGCAGCCAAGAGACTAGTTTTGATACGCAGTATTTT
CASSQETSFDTQYF
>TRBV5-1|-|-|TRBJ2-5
TGCGCCAGCAGCTTGGGCGGGGTCCAAGAGACCCAGTACTTC
CASSLGGVQETQYF
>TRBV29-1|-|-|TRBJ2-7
TGCAGCGTTGATAGGTCAGGGACCTACGAGCAGTACTTC
CSVDRSGTYEQYF
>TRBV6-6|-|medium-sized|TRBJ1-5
TGTGCCAGCAGTGCAGCGACGGGGATTCAGCCCCAGCATTTT
CASSAATGIQPQHF
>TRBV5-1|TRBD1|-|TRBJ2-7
TGCGCCAGCAGTCACCGGGACAGGGACCTTTACGAGCAGTACTTC
CASSHRDRDLYEQYF
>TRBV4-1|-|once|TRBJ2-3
TGCGCCAGCAGCCAAGAGGAGCCGGGACTCCTCACAGATACGCAGTATTTT
CASSQEEPGLLTDTQYF